These 30 T cell receptor beta chains share one sample of origin, sequenced in a study of blood T cells in healthy people across ages. Through a sample-barcoded 5' primer and a J-beta primer mix, a second PCR was run for 7 to 11 cycles. TCRdb reprocessed the 5' RACE reads via MiXCR and lists one record per CDR3 protein. This sample has 1.5 million to 2 million distinct CDR3 sequences, with around half found just once. The sequenced material came from blood. The receptors shown here come from a woman in her forties in good health.

The chain couples TRBV25-1 to TRBJ1-2; D unresolved. V gave up 8 bases and J gave up 4 bases, with 11 bases separating them. This CDR3 has 12 amino acids. CDR1 MGHDK and CDR2 SYGVNS come from the germline V gene. This chain's CDR3 is CASFQVGYGYTF. DNA for the CDR3: TGTGCCAGCTTCCAGGTCGGCTATGGCTACACCTTC.

This chain connects TRBV6-2 or TRBV6-3 to TRBJ1-5; D gene unclear. Germline CDR1 reads MNHEY; CDR2 reads SVGEGT. V was pared by 5 bases and J by 5 bases, with 10 bases between. The CDR3 is made up of 13 amino acids. Written as DNA, the CDR3 is TGTGCCAGCAGTCGACACTGGGATCAGCCCCAGCATTTT. It specifies CASSRHWDQPQHF.

The chain is built from TRBV5-5 and TRBJ1-2; maybe TRBD1 (5 bases). In germline, CDR1 is SGHKS, CDR2 YYEKEE (reference sequence). The CDR3 is 15 amino acids. V lost 0 bases and J 4 bases, leaving 13 bases between the germline ends. The CDR3 DNA reads as TGTGCCAGCAGCTTGGATGCAGGAACAGGCTATGGCTACACCTTC. Translating gives CASSLDAGTGYGYTF. The entire variable domain, with the rest obtained from reference TRBV5-5 and TRBJ1-2, is as follows: DAGVTQSPTHLIKTRGQQVTLRCSPISGHKSVSWYQQVLGQGPQFIFQYYEKEERGRGNFPDRFSARQFPNYSSELNVNALLLGDSALYLCASSLDAGTGYGYTFGSGTRLTVV.

The chain combines TRBV29-1 with TRBJ2-7; 7 nucleotides align to TRBD1. Germline CDR1 is SQVTM and CDR2 is ANQGSEA. With 1 base clipped from V and 3 bases from J, the junction kept 6 bases outside the gene matches. CDR3 length: 14 amino acids. In DNA form, the CDR3 reads TGCAGCGTTGAAGGTGCAGGGGGAAACTACGAGCAGTACTTC. It is translated as CSVEGAGGNYEQYF.

V is TRBV7-8 and J is TRBJ1-2; weak D call: TRBD1 (5 bases). CDR3 length equals 14 residues. Germline V gene sequence: CDR1 SGHVS, CDR2 FQNEAQ. Trimming left V 1 base short and J 3 bases short, with 9 bases between. CDR3 nucleotide sequence: TGTGCCAGCAGCTTAGGGGGGTTCCACTATGGCTACACCTTC. Amino acid sequence: CASSLGGFHYGYTF.

CDR3 amino acids: CASSFDHTQYF. The CDR3 DNA follows: TGCGCCAGCAGCTTTGATCATACGCAGTATTTT. This sequence joins TRBV5-1 and TRBJ2-3; D ambiguous. The CDR3 is 11 amino acids. Germline lookup yields CDR1 SGHRS and CDR2 YFSETQ. V lost 2 bases and J lost 7, with 5 bases in between.

Points on this clonotype: A junction end diverges from the germline sequence, so it may reflect a read error. The CDR3 bases are TGTGTCACCAGTGACCAAGGACTATACACAGATACGCAGTATTTT. Protein: CVTSDQGLYTDTQYF. The chain combines TRBV24-1 with TRBJ2-3; maybe TRBD2 (6 bases). This CDR3 is built from 15 residues. Germline CDR1 KGHDR, CDR2 SFDVKD.

This chain uses TRBV7-9 with TRBJ2-5; no firm D call. The CDR3 has 17 amino acids. V lost 5 bases to trimming and J lost 1 base, with 20 bases between them. The germline gives CDR1 SEHNR, CDR2 FQNEAQ (reference sequence). The CDR3, as DNA: TGTGCCAGCAGCGGGCCACTCGTTGATAGCATCCAAGAGACCCAGTACTTC. It encodes CASSGPLVDSIQETQYF.

About this clonotype: At one of its ends the junction is not consistent with the germline gene, which may arise from a read error. The chain joins TRBV2 to TRBJ2-1; 9 bases match TRBD2. The CDR3 has 15 residues. Germline-derived CDR1 and CDR2 are SNHLY and FYNNEI. The CDR3 loop is CASSGLAGSYKEQFF. For the CDR3, the DNA is TGTGCCAGCAGTGGTCTAGCGGGGTCCTACAAGGAGCAGTTCTTC.

The V and J genes are TRBV9 and TRBJ2-5; D assignment may be TRBD1 or TRBD2 (6 bases each). The CDR3 is 13 residues long. Deletions cut 0 bases from V and 11 bases from J, with 14 bases between. Germline CDR1 is SGDLS and CDR2 is YYNGEE. The CDR3 region is CASSVEPGGVQYF. Written as DNA, the CDR3 is TGTGCCAGCAGCGTAGAGCCCGGGGGCGTGCAGTACTTC.

The rearrangement links TRBV5-1 to TRBJ2-5; D possibly corresponds to TRBD2 (5 bases). Trimming shortened V by 6 bases and J by 11 bases, and 23 bases separated the two germline ends. The CDR3 extends over 14 amino acids. Germline V gene data show CDR1 as SGHRS and CDR2 as YFSETQ. CDR3 residues: CASKLEAMSNEQYF. Here the CDR3 DNA reads TGCGCCAGCAAACTGGAGGCTATGTCAAATGAGCAGTACTTC.

This rearrangement joins TRBV13 to TRBJ2-6; D is undetermined. CDR3 length: 16 amino acids. Between the trimmed V and J ends, which lost 7 bases and 1 base, there was a span of 14 bases. Germline loops: CDR1 PRHDT, CDR2 FYEKMQ (reference sequence). CDR3 DNA: TGTGCCAGCACCCTAAAGGTATCTTCTGGGGCCAACGTCCTGACTTTC. Translated: CASTLKVSSGANVLTF.

The chain is built from TRBV7-2 and TRBJ1-5; 10 bases agree with TRBD1. Trimming removed 7 bases from V and 4 bases from J; junction bases left unmatched: 7. Germline V gene data show CDR1 as SGHTA and CDR2 as FQGNSA. The CDR3 is 15 residues long. The CDR3 region has the DNA TGTGCCAGCACCTCGGGACAGGGGAGGAATCAGCCCCAGCATTTT. Its translation is CASTSGQGRNQPQHF.

This clonotype has just a few counts. The CDR3 spells CASTLIGIRYQETQYF. DNA of the CDR3: TGTGCCAGCACCCTGATTGGCATCCGATATCAAGAGACCCAGTACTTC. V gene TRBV5-6 combines with J gene TRBJ2-5; D is undetermined. The CDR3 contains 16 residues. The germline gives CDR1 SGHDT, CDR2 YYEEEE. V was trimmed by 6 bases and J by 2 bases, leaving 20 bases between them.

This clonotype was recorded a few times. The chain is built from TRBV20-1 and TRBJ1-2; 7 bases are a match to TRBD1. The CDR3 consists of 11 residues. Germline trimming cut 5 bases from V and 8 bases from J; bases unmatched to any gene: 5. CDR1 DFQATT and CDR2 SNEGSKA come from the germline V gene (reference sequence). Written as DNA, the CDR3 is TGCAGTGCTGTACAGGGGACCGGCTACACCTTC. Translated, it gives CSAVQGTGYTF.

V is TRBV28 and J is TRBJ1-2; D is unresolved. Germline V gene sequence: CDR1 MDHEN, CDR2 SYDVKM. Trimming removed 1 base from V and 4 bases from J, with 10 bases in between. The CDR3 is 14 amino acids. CDR3 DNA sequence: TGTGCCAGCAGTTTATTGAGCACCTTCTATGGCTACACCTTC. It specifies CASSLLSTFYGYTF.

This chain links TRBV4-3 with TRBJ2-2; 9 bases are a match to TRBD1. There are 18 residues in the CDR3. V lost 1 base, J lost 1 base, and 7 bases stayed unmatched. Germline loops: CDR1 LGHNA, CDR2 YSLEER. The CDR3: CASSQGPPGQGNTGELFF. In nucleotides, the CDR3 is TGCGCCAGCAGCCAAGGTCCCCCGGGACAGGGGAACACCGGGGAGCTGTTTTTT.

The J gene is TRBJ2-1, the V gene TRBV5-1, with TRBD1 matching 7 bases. CDR3 length equals 13 residues. V lost 5 bases to trimming and J lost 6 bases; unmatched junction nucleotides: 5. Per germline, CDR1 SGHRS and CDR2 YFSETQ. The CDR3, as DNA: TGCGCCAGCAGGGAAACAGGGGTCAATGAGCAGTTCTTC. Encoded protein: CASRETGVNEQFF.

This clonotype was observed a few times. The rearrangement links TRBV20-1 to TRBJ1-1; 7 nucleotides agree with TRBD1. J gave up 2 bases and V 4 bases, and 7 bases lay outside the gene matches. Germline V lookup: CDR1 DFQATT, CDR2 SNEGSKA (reference sequence). There are 14 residues in the CDR3. This CDR3 reads CSAKIQGLNTEAFF. In DNA form, the CDR3 reads TGCAGTGCTAAAATACAGGGGTTAAACACTGAAGCTTTCTTT.

V and J are TRBV4-3 and TRBJ1-2; D remains unclear. Trimming stripped 1 base from V and 0 bases from J, with 6 bases between. From germline, CDR1 is LGHNA and CDR2 YSLEER. This CDR3 is built from 14 residues. The CDR3 region is CASSQASSNYGYTF. CDR3 sequence (DNA): TGCGCCAGCAGCCAAGCATCATCTAACTATGGCTACACCTTC.

In its sample, this clonotype was seen a few times. The J gene is TRBJ1-2, the V gene TRBV7-9, with D hard to call. Germline CDR1 and CDR2: SEHNR and FQNEAQ (reference sequence). V was trimmed by 5 bases and J by 4 bases, leaving 17 bases between them. The CDR3 totals 15 residues. In DNA form, the CDR3 reads TGTGCCAGCAGCCAAGGCAGGTCGGACGCCTATGGCTACACCTTC. Amino acids: CASSQGRSDAYGYTF.

The chain combines TRBV7-9 with TRBJ2-5, with D possibly being TRBD2 (6 bases). V lost 6 bases to trimming and J lost 0 bases, with 26 bases between them. The germline gives CDR1 SEHNR, CDR2 FQNEAQ (reference sequence). The CDR3 extends over 19 amino acids. This CDR3 reads CASSLRGTATRDDQETQYF. The CDR3 DNA reads TGTGCCAGCAGTCTTCGGGGGACGGCCACGCGGGACGACCAAGAGACCCAGTACTTC.

This clonotype was picked up a small number of times. The V and J genes are TRBV5-1 and TRBJ2-3; maybe TRBD2 (6 bases). V was trimmed by 6 bases and J by 0 bases, leaving 14 bases between them. Germline loops: CDR1 SGHRS, CDR2 YFSETQ. The CDR3 is made up of 15 amino acids. The CDR3 here is CASTLARTSTDTQYF. In DNA, the CDR3 is TGCGCCAGCACACTAGCAAGGACTAGCACAGATACGCAGTATTTT.

This chain uses TRBV2 with TRBJ2-4; D is uncertain. Matching the DNA end better, TRBJ2-5 makes the J call doubtful. The CDR3 loop spans 15 amino acids. In germline, CDR1 is SNHLY, CDR2 FYNNEI. As DNA, the CDR3 is TGTGCCAGCAGTGAACGAGTGATCCTCCAAGAGACCCAGTACTTC. This codes for CASSERVILQETQYF.

In its sample, this clonotype was seen a few times. V gene TRBV7-2 combines with J gene TRBJ1-5, with 9 bases aligning to TRBD1. CDR3 size: 14 residues. The ends lost 5 bases at V and 7 bases at J; junction bases unmatched: 6. Germline CDR1 SGHTA, CDR2 FQGNSA. The CDR3 is CASSSNRGRQPQHF. Written as DNA, the CDR3 is TGTGCCAGCAGCAGCAACAGGGGGCGACAGCCCCAGCATTTT.

The sample holds a few counts of this clonotype. This rearrangement joins TRBV29-1 to TRBJ2-2, with D possibly TRBD2 on 5 matching bases. Germline CDR1 and CDR2: SQVTM and ANQGSEA. V lost 6 bases to trimming and J lost 2 bases, with 10 bases between them. CDR3 size: 13 residues. The CDR3 sequence is CSVAGFNTGELFF. In nucleotides, the CDR3 is TGCAGCGTCGCGGGTTTCAACACCGGGGAGCTGTTTTTT.

This rearrangement joins TRBV7-2 to TRBJ1-1, with TRBD1 matching 7 bases. Trimming cost V 2 bases and J 7 bases; bases outside gene matches: 13. The CDR3 sequence is 16 residues long. Germline CDR1 SGHTA, CDR2 FQGNSA. The CDR3 DNA is TGTGCCAGCAGCTTAAAGACAGGGCCGCAAACATTTGAAGCTTTCTTT. Translated: CASSLKTGPQTFEAFF.

The chain employs TRBV6-2 or TRBV6-3 and TRBJ2-7; D tentatively fits TRBD1 or TRBD2 (5 bases each). The CDR3 loop spans 14 amino acids. Germline-derived CDR1 and CDR2 are MNHEY and SVGEGT. V gave up 10 bases and J gave up 3 bases, with 19 bases separating them. The CDR3 DNA is TGTGCCACCAATCGGAGGCAGGGCAACTACGAGCAGTACTTC. Its translation: CATNRRQGNYEQYF.

This clonotype was seen only a few times. V gene TRBV2 combines with J gene TRBJ2-3; D not resolved. The CDR3 extends over 18 amino acids. Germline V lookup: CDR1 SNHLY, CDR2 FYNNEI. V lost 1 base and J 3 bases, leaving 20 bases between the germline ends. For the CDR3, the DNA is TGTGCCAGCAGTGAAGAGGCAGCCACACTCGAAACTACAGATACGCAGTATTTT. It encodes CASSEEAATLETTDTQYF. Based on the CDR3 plus reference TRBV2 and TRBJ2-3, the full variable domain is EPEVTQTPSHQVTQMGQEVILRCVPISNHLYFYWYRQILGQKVEFLVSFYNNEISEKSEIFDDQFSVERPDGSNFTLKIRSTKLEDSAMYFCASSEEAATLETTDTQYFGPGTRLTVL.

This clonotype was detected only a few times. The V gene is TRBV5-1, the J gene TRBJ1-2; D is ambiguous. The germline CDR1 and CDR2 sequences are SGHRS and YFSETQ. The CDR3 covers 14 residues. V shed 0 bases and J shed 7 bases, with 13 bases lying between them. Here the CDR3 reads CASSLDEGGTGYTF. The DNA of the CDR3 is TGCGCCAGCAGCTTGGACGAGGGAGGTACTGGCTACACCTTC.